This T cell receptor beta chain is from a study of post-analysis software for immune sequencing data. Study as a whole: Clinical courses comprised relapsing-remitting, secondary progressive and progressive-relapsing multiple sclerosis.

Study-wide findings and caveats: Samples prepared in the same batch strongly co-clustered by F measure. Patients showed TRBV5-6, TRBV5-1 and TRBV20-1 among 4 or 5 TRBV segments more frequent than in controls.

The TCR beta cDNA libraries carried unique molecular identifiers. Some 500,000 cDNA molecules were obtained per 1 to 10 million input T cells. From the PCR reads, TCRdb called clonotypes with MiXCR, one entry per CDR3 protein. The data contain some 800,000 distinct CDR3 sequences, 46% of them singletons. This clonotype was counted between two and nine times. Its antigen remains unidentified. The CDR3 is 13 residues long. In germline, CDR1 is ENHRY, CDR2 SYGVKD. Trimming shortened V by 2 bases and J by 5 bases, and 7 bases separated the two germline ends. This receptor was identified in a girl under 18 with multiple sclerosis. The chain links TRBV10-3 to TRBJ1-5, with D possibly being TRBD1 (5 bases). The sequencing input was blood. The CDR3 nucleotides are TGTGCCATCAGTGAGGACAGAGATCAGCCCCAGCATTTT. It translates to CAISEDRDQPQHF.